In this sample, the clone carrying this TCR beta chain turned up many times. This specimen comes from a study of CD8+CD57+ T cells in acquired aplastic anemia. Study context: Sorted CD4+ and CD8+ cells gave a mean 3.2 ug DNA, range roughly 0.19 to 30 ug.

The authors sequenced patients whose flow cytometry had shown CD8+CD57+ cell expansion. All patients had severe acquired aplastic anemia. The J segment lost 3 bases and the V segment lost 7 bases, leaving 9 bases of the junction unmatched. CDR1 is SGHRS, CDR2 YFSETQ, per germline. This CDR3 contains 14 residues. Investigators profiled TCR beta VDJ and CDR3 from genomic DNA template. TCRdb independently ran MiXCR on the reads; one entry per CDR3 protein. Of hundreds of thousands of distinct CDR3 sequences in the sample, under 50% were seen once. Material: sorted CD4+, CD8+, or CD8+CD57+ T cells (not recorded which) from PBMCs. The receptor was isolated from a human donor with aplastic anemia. The chain recombines TRBV5-1 with TRBJ2-7, with 8 bases identical to TRBD1. DNA for the CDR3: TGCGCCAGCTTTCCTGGACAGGGAGTCTACGAGCAGTACTTC. Translating gives CASFPGQGVYEQYF.